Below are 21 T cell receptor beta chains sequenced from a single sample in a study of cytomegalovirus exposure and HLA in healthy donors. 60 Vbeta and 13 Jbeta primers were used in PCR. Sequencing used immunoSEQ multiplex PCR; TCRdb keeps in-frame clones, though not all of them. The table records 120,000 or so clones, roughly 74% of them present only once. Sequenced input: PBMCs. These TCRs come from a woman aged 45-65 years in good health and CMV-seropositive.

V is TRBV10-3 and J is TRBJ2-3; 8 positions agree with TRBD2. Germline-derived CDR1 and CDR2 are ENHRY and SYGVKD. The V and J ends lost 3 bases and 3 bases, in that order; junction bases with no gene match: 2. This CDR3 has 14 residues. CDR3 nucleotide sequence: TGTGCCATCAGTGATACGGGGGGGACAGATACGCAGTATTTT. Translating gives CAISDTGGTDTQYF.

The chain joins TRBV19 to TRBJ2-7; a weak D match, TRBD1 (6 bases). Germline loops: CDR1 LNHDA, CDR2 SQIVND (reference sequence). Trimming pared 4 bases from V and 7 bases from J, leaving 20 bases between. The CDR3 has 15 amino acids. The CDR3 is CASSNPGRKRGEQYF. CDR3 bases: TGTGCCAGTAGTAACCCTGGGAGAAAAAGGGGGGAGCAGTACTTC.

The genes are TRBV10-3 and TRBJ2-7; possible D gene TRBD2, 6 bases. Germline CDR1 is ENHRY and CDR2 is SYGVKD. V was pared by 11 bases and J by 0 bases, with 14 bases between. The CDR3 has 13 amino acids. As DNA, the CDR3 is TGTGCCGCCGGGACTTCATCCTCCTACGAGCAGTACTTC. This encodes CAAGTSSSYEQYF.

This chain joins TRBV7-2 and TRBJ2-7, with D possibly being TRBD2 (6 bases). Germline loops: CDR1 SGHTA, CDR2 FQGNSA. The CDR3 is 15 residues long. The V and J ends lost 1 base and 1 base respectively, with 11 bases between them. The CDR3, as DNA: TGTGCCAGCAGCTTAGTAGGCGGGGATTCCTACGAGCAGTACTTC. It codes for CASSLVGGDSYEQYF. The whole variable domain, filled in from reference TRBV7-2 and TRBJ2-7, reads GAGVSQSPSNKVTEKGKDVELRCDPISGHTALYWYRQSLGQGLEFLIYFQGNSAPDKSGLPSDRFSAERTGGSVSTLTIQRTQQEDSAVYLCASSLVGGDSYEQYFGPGTRLTVT.

The CDR3 sequence: CASSQEPQGYGYTF. DNA for the CDR3: TGTGCCAGCAGCCAAGAGCCACAGGGGTATGGCTACACCTTC. This chain links TRBV4-2 with TRBJ1-2; 7 bases map to TRBD1. Trimming cost V 0 bases and J 5 bases; bases outside gene matches: 3. Germline values: CDR1 LGHNA, CDR2 YNFKEQ. There are 14 residues in the CDR3.

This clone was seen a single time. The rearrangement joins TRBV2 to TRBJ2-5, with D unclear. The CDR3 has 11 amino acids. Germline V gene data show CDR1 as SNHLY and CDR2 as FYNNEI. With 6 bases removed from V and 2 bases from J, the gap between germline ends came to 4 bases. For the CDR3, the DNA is TGTGCCAGCAGGCGGCAAGAGACCCAGTACTTC. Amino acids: CASRRQETQYF.

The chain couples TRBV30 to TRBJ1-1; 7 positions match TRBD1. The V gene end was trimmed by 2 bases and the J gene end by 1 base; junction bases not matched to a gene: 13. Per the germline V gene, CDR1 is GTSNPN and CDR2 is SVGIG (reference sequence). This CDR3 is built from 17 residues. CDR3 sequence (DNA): TGTGCCTGGAGTTTTCTCCTTCCCGGGACAGCGAACACTGAAGCTTTCTTT. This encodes CAWSFLLPGTANTEAFF.

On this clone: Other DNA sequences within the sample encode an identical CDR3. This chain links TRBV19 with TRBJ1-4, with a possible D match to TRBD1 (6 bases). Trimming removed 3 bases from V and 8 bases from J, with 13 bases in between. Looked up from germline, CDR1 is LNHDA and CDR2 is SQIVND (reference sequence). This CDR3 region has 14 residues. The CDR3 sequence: CASSISRGNEKLFF. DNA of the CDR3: TGTGCCAGTAGTATTTCCAGGGGAAACGAAAAACTGTTTTTT.

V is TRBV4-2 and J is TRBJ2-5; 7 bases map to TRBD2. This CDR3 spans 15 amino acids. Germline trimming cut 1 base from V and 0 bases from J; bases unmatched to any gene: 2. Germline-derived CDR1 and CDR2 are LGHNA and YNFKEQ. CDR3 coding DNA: TGTGCCAGCAGCCAAGGGGGGGGAAACCAAGAGACCCAGTACTTC. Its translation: CASSQGGGNQETQYF.

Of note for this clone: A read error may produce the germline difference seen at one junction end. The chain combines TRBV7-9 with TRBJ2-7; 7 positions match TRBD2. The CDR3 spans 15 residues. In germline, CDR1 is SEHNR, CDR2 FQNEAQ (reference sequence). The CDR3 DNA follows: TGTTCCAGCAGCTTAGTGCTAGCGGAGACCTACGAGCAGTACTTC. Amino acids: CSSSLVLAETYEQYF.

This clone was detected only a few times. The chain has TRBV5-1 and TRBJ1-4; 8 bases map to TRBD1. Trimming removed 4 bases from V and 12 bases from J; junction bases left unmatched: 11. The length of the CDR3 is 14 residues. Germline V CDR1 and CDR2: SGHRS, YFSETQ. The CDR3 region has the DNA TGCGCCAGCAGCCCCCGGCAGGGGGCTATCGAACTGTTTTTT. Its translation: CASSPRQGAIELFF.

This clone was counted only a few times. The CDR3: CASSPRYEQFF. CDR3 bases: TGTGCCAGCAGCCCTAGATATGAGCAGTTCTTC. The V gene is TRBV6-6, the J gene TRBJ2-1; no definite D call. Germline CDR1 is MNHNY and CDR2 is SVGAGI (reference sequence). Trimming removed 6 bases at V and 8 bases at J, with 8 bases between. This CDR3 has 11 residues.

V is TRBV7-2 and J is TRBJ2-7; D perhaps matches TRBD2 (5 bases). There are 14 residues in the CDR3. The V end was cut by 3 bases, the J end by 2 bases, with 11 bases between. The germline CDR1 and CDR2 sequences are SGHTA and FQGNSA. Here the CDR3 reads CASSLGSQTYEQYF. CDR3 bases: TGTGCCAGCAGCTTGGGGAGCCAGACCTACGAGCAGTACTTC.

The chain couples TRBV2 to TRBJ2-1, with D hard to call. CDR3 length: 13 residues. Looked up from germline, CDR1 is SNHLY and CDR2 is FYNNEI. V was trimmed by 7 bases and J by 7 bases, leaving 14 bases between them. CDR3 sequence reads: CASKKDSLNEQFF. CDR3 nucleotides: TGTGCCAGCAAGAAGGATAGCTTGAATGAGCAGTTCTTC.

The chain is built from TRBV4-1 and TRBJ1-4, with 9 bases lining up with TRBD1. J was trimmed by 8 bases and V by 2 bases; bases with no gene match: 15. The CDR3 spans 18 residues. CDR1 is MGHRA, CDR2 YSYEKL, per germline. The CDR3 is CASSQPVGLTGGAEKLFF. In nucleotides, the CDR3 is TGCGCCAGCAGCCAACCCGTCGGGCTTACAGGGGGCGCGGAAAAACTGTTTTTT.

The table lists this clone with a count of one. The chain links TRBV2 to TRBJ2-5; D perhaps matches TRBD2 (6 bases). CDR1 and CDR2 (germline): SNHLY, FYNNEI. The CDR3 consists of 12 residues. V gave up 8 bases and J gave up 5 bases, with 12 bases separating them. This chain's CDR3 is CASEGAGETQYF. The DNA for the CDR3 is TGTGCCAGCGAAGGTGCGGGGGAGACCCAGTACTTC. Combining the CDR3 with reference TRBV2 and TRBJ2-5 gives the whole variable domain EPEVTQTPSHQVTQMGQEVILRCVPISNHLYFYWYRQILGQKVEFLVSFYNNEISEKSEIFDDQFSVERPDGSNFTLKIRSTKLEDSAMYFCASEGAGETQYFGPGTRLLVL.

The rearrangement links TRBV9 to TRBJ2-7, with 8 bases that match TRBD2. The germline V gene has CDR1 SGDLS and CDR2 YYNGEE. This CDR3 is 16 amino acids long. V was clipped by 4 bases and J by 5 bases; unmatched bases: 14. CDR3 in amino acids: CASSTGLRPGGDEQYF. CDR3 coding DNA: TGTGCCAGCAGCACGGGACTTCGACCGGGAGGGGACGAGCAGTACTTC.

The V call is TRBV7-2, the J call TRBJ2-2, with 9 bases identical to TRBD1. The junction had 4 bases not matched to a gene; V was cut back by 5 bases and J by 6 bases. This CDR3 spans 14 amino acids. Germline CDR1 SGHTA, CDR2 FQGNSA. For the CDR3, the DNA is TGTGCCAGCAGCCGACAGGGGGGAGCCGGGGAGCTGTTTTTT. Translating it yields CASSRQGGAGELFF.

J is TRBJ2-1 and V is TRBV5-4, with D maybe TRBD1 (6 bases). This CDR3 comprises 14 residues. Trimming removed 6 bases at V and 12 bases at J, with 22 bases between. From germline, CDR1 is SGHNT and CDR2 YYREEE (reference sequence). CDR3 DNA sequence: TGTGCCAGCAACTCACAAACAGGGCGGAGTGGGCAGTTCTTC. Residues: CASNSQTGRSGQFF.

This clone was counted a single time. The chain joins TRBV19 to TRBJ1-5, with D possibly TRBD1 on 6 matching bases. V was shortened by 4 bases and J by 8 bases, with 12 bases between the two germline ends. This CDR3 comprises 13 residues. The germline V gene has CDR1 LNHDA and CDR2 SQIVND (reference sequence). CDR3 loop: CASSTRTAEPQHF. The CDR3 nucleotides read TGTGCCAGTAGTACCCGGACAGCCGAGCCCCAGCATTTT.

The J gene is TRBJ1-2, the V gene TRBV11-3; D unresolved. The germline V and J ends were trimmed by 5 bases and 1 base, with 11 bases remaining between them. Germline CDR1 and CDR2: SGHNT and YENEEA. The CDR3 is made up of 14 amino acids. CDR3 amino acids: CASSPQASNYGYTF. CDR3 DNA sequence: TGTGCCAGCAGCCCTCAGGCCAGTAACTATGGCTACACCTTC.